Each of the 13 T cell receptor beta chains below was sequenced from the same sample in a study of cytomegalovirus exposure and HLA in healthy donors. It was with 60 Vbeta and 13 Jbeta primers that the PCR ran. Repertoires were generated with immunoSEQ multiplex PCR, while TCRdb's copy carries only in-frame clones and drops some. Here the sample spans 90,000 to 120,000 clones, 65% to 85% being singletons. The material sequenced was PBMCs. The receptors stem from a man younger than 30 in good health and CMV-seronegative.

V and J are TRBV2 and TRBJ2-3; 11 bases line up with TRBD1. The germline gives CDR1 SNHLY, CDR2 FYNNEI. V was clipped by 5 bases and J by 4 bases; unmatched bases: 5. The CDR3 loop spans 15 amino acids. For the CDR3, the DNA is TGTGCCAGCAGTCTGGGGGGACAGGGGGCAGATACGCAGTATTTT. It is translated as CASSLGGQGADTQYF.

The V and J genes are TRBV2 and TRBJ2-2, with a possible D match to TRBD1 (5 bases). The CDR3 extends over 13 amino acids. Germline CDR1 SNHLY, CDR2 FYNNEI. The ends were cut back, 4 bases at V and 4 bases at J, with 7 bases in the middle. The CDR3 spells CASSATATGELFF. CDR3 sequence (DNA): TGTGCCAGCAGTGCGACAGCCACCGGGGAGCTGTTTTTT.

This clone was seen only a few times. The rearrangement joins TRBV2 to TRBJ2-3; D is unclear. V was cut by 6 bases and J by 8 bases, with 6 bases left in between. The CDR3 runs 10 residues. The germline CDR1 and CDR2 sequences are SNHLY and FYNNEI. CDR3: CASRGATQYF. The CDR3 DNA reads as TGTGCCAGCAGAGGAGCTACGCAGTATTTT.

The V gene is TRBV5-8, the J gene TRBJ1-6, with 7 bases matching TRBD1. The CDR3 totals 14 residues. V lost 3 bases, J lost 6 bases, and 3 bases stayed unmatched. In germline, CDR1 is SGHTS, CDR2 YDEGEE. The CDR3 bases are TGTGCCAGCAGCTCGGACAGGTCTAATTCACCCCTCCACTTT. This codes for CASSSDRSNSPLHF.

This clone occurred once. The chain joins TRBV6-1 to TRBJ1-2; D is uncertain. V lost 5 bases and J 8 bases, leaving 15 bases between the germline ends. Germline CDR1 MNHNS, CDR2 SASEGT. The CDR3 consists of 13 residues. The CDR3 nucleotides read TGTGCCAGCAGTCAATCGAAAAGCCTGGGCTACACCTTC. Translation gives CASSQSKSLGYTF.

This sequence joins TRBV27 and TRBJ1-4, with D perhaps matching TRBD1 (5 bases). Germline values: CDR1 MNHEY, CDR2 SMNVEV (reference sequence). The CDR3 has 15 residues. Trimming took off 4 bases at V and 2 bases at J, with 11 bases between the two ends. The CDR3: CASSSPGGTNEKLFF. DNA of the CDR3: TGTGCCAGCAGTTCCCCGGGGGGGACTAATGAAAAACTGTTTTTT. The whole variable domain, remainder taken from reference TRBV27 and TRBJ1-4, is EAQVTQNPRYLITVTGKKLTVTCSQNMNHEYMSWYRQDPGLGLRQIYYSMNVEVTDKGDVPEGYKVSRKEKRNFPLILESPSPNQTSLYFCASSSPGGTNEKLFFGSGTQLSVL.

V is TRBV5-6 and J is TRBJ2-2, with D maybe TRBD1 (6 bases). The germline V and J ends were trimmed by 5 bases and 5 bases, with 13 bases remaining between them. The CDR3 length is 14 residues. Germline V gives CDR1 SGHDT, CDR2 YYEEEE. The CDR3, as DNA: TGTGCCAGCAGGCAAAACAGGGTAACCGGGGAGCTGTTTTTT. Translation gives CASRQNRVTGELFF.

This clone occurred once. The genes are TRBV7-3 and TRBJ1-1; TRBD1 aligns across 9 bases. The CDR3 length is 15 residues. V lost 5 bases to trimming and J lost 5 bases; unmatched junction nucleotides: 9. Germline lookup yields CDR1 SGHTA and CDR2 FQGTGA. The CDR3 DNA sequence: TGTGCCAGCAGCCTCACGACAGGGGGATTAACTGAAGCTTTCTTT. As protein: CASSLTTGGLTEAFF.

The rearrangement joins TRBV11-2 to TRBJ1-1; tentatively, D is TRBD1 (5 bases). The CDR3 consists of 11 residues. Trimming removed 6 bases at V and 7 bases at J, with 9 bases between. Per the germline V gene, CDR1 is SGHAT and CDR2 is FQNNGV. DNA for the CDR3: TGTGCCAGCAGTAGACAGTTTGAAGCTTTCTTT. It encodes CASSRQFEAFF.

The chain joins TRBV9 to TRBJ1-3, with 9 positions matching TRBD1. The CDR3 spans 15 residues. J lost 4 bases, V lost 1 base, and 3 bases had no gene match. CDR1 and CDR2 from the germline V gene are SGDLS and YYNGEE. CDR3 region: CASSVTTGGGNTIYF. The DNA for the CDR3 is TGTGCCAGCAGCGTAACGACAGGGGGAGGAAACACCATATATTTT.

The chain carries TRBV15 and TRBJ1-5; 7 nucleotides align to TRBD1. CDR3 length equals 15 residues. V lost 3 bases to trimming and J lost 4 bases; unmatched junction nucleotides: 6. The germline V gene encodes CDR1 LNHNV and CDR2 YYDKDF (reference sequence). In DNA, the CDR3 is TGTGCCACCAGCAGGGGCCCGGGACAGAATCAGCCCCAGCATTTT. Protein sequence: CATSRGPGQNQPQHF.

DNA of the CDR3: TGTGCCAGCAGCCAAGGCAGGGCCGAGCAGTACTTC. This sequence encodes CASSQGRAEQYF. V gene TRBV4-2 combines with J gene TRBJ2-7; possible D gene TRBD1, 5 bases. V was pared by 1 base and J by 6 bases, with 7 bases between. Germline CDR1 reads LGHNA; CDR2 reads YNFKEQ. This CDR3 has 12 residues.

This clone was counted once. V usage is TRBV10-3 and J usage is TRBJ2-1, with a possible D match to TRBD1 (6 bases). The V end was cut by 9 bases, the J end by 0 bases, with 15 bases between. The CDR3 consists of 15 residues. Germline CDR1 and CDR2: ENHRY and SYGVKD. In nucleotides, the CDR3 is TGTGCCATGAGACAGGATTTAAGCTCCTACAATGAGCAGTTCTTC. Amino acids: CAMRQDLSSYNEQFF.